A single sample gave rise to the 13 T cell receptor beta chains below, sequenced in a study of T-cell reconstitution after alpha-beta-depleted transplantation in children. A library of TCRbeta sequences, prepared with unique molecular identifiers, was generated. TCRdb passed the PCR reads through MiXCR, listing each CDR3 protein once. The sample consists of roughly 190,000 distinct CDR3 sequences, 13% to 15% of them appearing once. Sequenced here: PBMCs from the stem cell graft donor, sampled from the stem cell graft. The receptors originated from a human donor who donated a stem cell graft to a child with acute lymphoblastic leukemia.

This clonotype was seen ten or more times. Germline is not matched at one junction end, which may reflect a read error. This chain uses TRBV5-1 with TRBJ2-1; TRBD2 aligns across 12 bases. This CDR3 region has 16 residues. The germline gives CDR1 SGHRS, CDR2 YFSETQ. The CDR3 DNA reads TGCGCCAGCAGTTTGGGGCTAGCGGGAGGGAACAATGAGCAGTTCTTC. Residues: CASSLGLAGGNNEQFF. The variable domain in full, completed from reference TRBV5-1 and TRBJ2-1, reads KAGVTQTPRYLIKTRGQQVTLSCSPISGHRSVSWYQQTPGQGLQFLFEYFSETQRNKGNFPGRFSGRQFSNSRSEMNVSTLELGDSALYLCASSLGLAGGNNEQFFGPGTRLTVL.

This clonotype was recorded at least ten times. V is TRBV12-3 or TRBV12-4 and J is TRBJ2-7, with 11 positions matching TRBD2. J lost 0 bases, V lost 4 bases, and 2 bases had no gene match. The CDR3 has 15 amino acids. CDR3 in DNA: TGTGCCAGCAGTTCCCTAGCGGGAGGCTCCTACGAGCAGTACTTC. It specifies CASSSLAGGSYEQYF.

The table lists this clonotype with many counts. V usage is TRBV5-1 and J usage is TRBJ2-7; TRBD2 matches 9 bases. Trimming at V came to 2 bases and at J to 2 bases, leaving 2 bases not matched to a gene. Germline CDR1 SGHRS, CDR2 YFSETQ. The CDR3 runs to 14 residues. The chain's CDR3 is CASSFLAGPYEQYF. The CDR3 coding sequence is TGCGCCAGCAGCTTCCTAGCGGGACCCTACGAGCAGTACTTC.

This clonotype was counted at least ten times. The CDR3 coding sequence is TGTGCCAGCAGCGTACATCCTAGCGGACCCTACAATGAGCAGTTCTTC. It yields the protein CASSVHPSGPYNEQFF. The J gene is TRBJ2-1, the V gene TRBV9; 7 nucleotides line up with TRBD2. The CDR3 is 16 amino acids. V was pared by 1 base and J by 2 bases, with 6 bases of the junction left unmatched. Per germline, CDR1 SGDLS and CDR2 YYNGEE.

In this sample, this clonotype turned up many times. This chain joins TRBV14 and TRBJ2-7, with D unresolved. This CDR3 comprises 11 residues. V was shortened by 2 bases and J by 3 bases, with 2 bases between the two germline ends. Germline CDR1 is SGHDN and CDR2 is FVKESK. CDR3 amino acids: CASSQFYEQYF. The CDR3 DNA follows: TGTGCCAGCAGCCAATTCTACGAGCAGTACTTC.

V usage is TRBV9 and J usage is TRBJ2-5, with 10 bases matching TRBD2. CDR3 length equals 15 residues. V lost 0 bases and J lost 8; bases outside the gene matches: 7. The germline CDR1 and CDR2 sequences are SGDLS and YYNGEE. This chain's CDR3 is CASSVEAGGPYTQYF. CDR3 coding DNA: TGTGCCAGCAGCGTAGAAGCGGGAGGGCCGTATACCCAGTACTTC.

This clonotype was counted at least ten times. This chain links TRBV20-1 with TRBJ2-7; tentatively, D is TRBD1 (7 bases). Looked up from germline, CDR1 is DFQATT and CDR2 is SNEGSKA (reference sequence). V was pared by 3 bases and J by 5 bases, with 17 bases between. The CDR3 consists of 14 residues. The CDR3: CSASSRQGGDEQYF. The CDR3 bases are TGCAGTGCTAGCAGCCGACAGGGAGGAGACGAGCAGTACTTC.

This clonotype was picked up one time. The V and J genes are TRBV11-2 and TRBJ2-2; D gene uncertain. The germline V gene encodes CDR1 SGHAT and CDR2 FQNNGV. Trimming stripped 3 bases from V and 1 base from J, with 15 bases between. The CDR3 totals 17 residues. The CDR3 coding sequence is TGTGCCAGCAGCTTGTCTAAGGGCAGCCTGAACACCGGGGAGCTGTTTTTT. Encoded protein: CASSLSKGSLNTGELFF.

This clonotype was detected ten times or more. The chain couples TRBV20-1 to TRBJ2-3; 7 positions agree with TRBD2. V lost 3 bases and J lost 2; bases outside the gene matches: 14. The CDR3 contains 17 residues. Per the germline V gene, CDR1 is DFQATT and CDR2 is SNEGSKA (reference sequence). The CDR3 protein is CSAREPTSADFTDTQYF. In nucleotides, the CDR3 is TGCAGTGCTAGGGAACCTACTAGCGCCGACTTCACAGATACGCAGTATTTT.

This clonotype was picked up many times. This chain links TRBV11-3 with TRBJ2-1; D is unresolved. The CDR3 runs 13 residues. V was shortened by 4 bases and J by 4 bases, with 8 bases between the two germline ends. Germline V lookup: CDR1 SGHNT, CDR2 YENEEA. In DNA form, the CDR3 reads TGTGCCAGCAGCTCATACCCTTACAATGAGCAGTTCTTC. Protein sequence: CASSSYPYNEQFF.

The sample holds many counts of this clonotype. The genes are TRBV9 and TRBJ1-5, with no clear D. The CDR3 covers 14 residues. V was cut by 0 bases and J by 8 bases, with 12 bases left in between. The germline CDR1 and CDR2 sequences are SGDLS and YYNGEE. DNA for the CDR3: TGTGCCAGCAGCGTAGATCCCGAGGGAGAGCCCCAGCATTTT. This codes for CASSVDPEGEPQHF.

J is TRBJ1-1 and V is TRBV25-1, with D tentatively TRBD1 (5 bases). V lost 0 bases, J lost 7 bases, and 9 bases lay in between. This CDR3 contains 13 residues. Germline values: CDR1 MGHDK, CDR2 SYGVNS. The CDR3 loop is CASSEYGAGEAFF. The CDR3 nucleotides read TGTGCCAGCAGTGAATATGGGGCCGGTGAAGCTTTCTTT.

This clonotype was seen only a few times. The junction differs from germline at one of its ends, possibly a read error. This chain links TRBV3-1 with TRBJ2-7, with TRBD2 matching over 7 bases. The germline CDR1 and CDR2 sequences are LGHDT and YNNKEL (reference sequence). The CDR3 loop spans 18 amino acids. This CDR3 is CACSQTHGGLADTYEQYF. The CDR3 DNA sequence: TGTGCCTGCAGCCAGACCCACGGTGGGCTAGCGGACACCTACGAGCAGTACTTC.